One sample yielded the 11 T cell receptor beta chains listed below, sequenced in a study of cytomegalovirus exposure and HLA in healthy donors. PCR employed 60 Vbeta and 13 Jbeta primers. Here immunoSEQ multiplex PCR was the method, and the copy in TCRdb shows in-frame clones only, minus some. This sample has approximately 110,000 clones, with around 79% found just once. The sequenced material came from PBMCs. The receptors here all came from a woman aged 40 to 55 in good health and CMV-seronegative.

This chain links TRBV9 with TRBJ1-4; 7 bases match TRBD1. CDR1 SGDLS and CDR2 YYNGEE come from the germline V gene. The CDR3 has 12 amino acids. Germline trimming cut 4 bases from V and 7 bases from J; bases unmatched to any gene: 1. The CDR3 nucleotides read TGTGCCAGCAGCAGGGACAGTGAAAAACTGTTTTTT. Protein: CASSRDSEKLFF.

This clone has just a few counts. The rearrangement links TRBV7-9 to TRBJ1-1, with a possible D match to TRBD1 (5 bases). The CDR3 spans 13 residues. Germline V gives CDR1 SEHNR, CDR2 FQNEAQ (reference sequence). The V and J ends lost 3 bases and 1 base respectively, with 6 bases between them. The CDR3 loop is CASSFQGNTEAFF. The CDR3 DNA sequence: TGTGCCAGCAGCTTTCAGGGGAACACTGAAGCTTTCTTT.

This sequence joins TRBV6-5 and TRBJ1-2, with no clear D. V was trimmed by 6 bases and J by 7 bases, leaving 12 bases between them. The CDR3 contains 12 residues. The germline CDR1 and CDR2 sequences are MNHEY and SVGAGI. This chain's CDR3 is CASRPPGGGYTF. Written as DNA, the CDR3 is TGTGCCAGCAGACCCCCGGGAGGTGGCTACACCTTC.

This rearrangement joins TRBV2 to TRBJ2-3; unclear D gene. The CDR3 is 11 amino acids. The germline CDR1 and CDR2 sequences are SNHLY and FYNNEI. V lost 8 bases to trimming and J lost 4 bases, with 7 bases between them. The CDR3 region has the DNA TGTGCCAGCCAGTACCCAGATACGCAGTATTTT. Protein sequence: CASQYPDTQYF.

This chain connects TRBV7-2 to TRBJ1-6; D is unclear. Germline V gene sequence: CDR1 SGHTA, CDR2 FQGNSA. Trimming pared 1 base from V and 14 bases from J, leaving 12 bases between. The CDR3 consists of 13 residues. CDR3 in amino acids: CASSLVGSGTLHF. Here the CDR3 DNA reads TGTGCCAGCAGCTTAGTAGGGTCCGGGACCCTCCACTTT.

The chain has TRBV10-1 and TRBJ2-7; D perhaps matches TRBD2 (6 bases). Per germline, CDR1 WNHNN and CDR2 SYGVQD (reference sequence). V was clipped by 7 bases and J by 3 bases, with 13 bases between them. The CDR3 contains 13 residues. DNA of the CDR3: TGCGCCAGCACCCGGACTAAAGACTACGAGCAGTACTTC. Translated, it gives CASTRTKDYEQYF.

This clone was observed a handful of times. The chain couples TRBV18 to TRBJ1-2; D call uncertain. Germline-derived CDR1 and CDR2 are KGHSH and LQKENI. The CDR3 contains 16 residues. Trimming stripped 1 base from V and 1 base from J, with 13 bases between. CDR3 region: CASSPQAETLNYGYTF. CDR3 sequence (DNA): TGTGCCAGCTCACCACAGGCAGAGACTCTTAACTATGGCTACACCTTC.

The rearrangement uses TRBV11-2 and TRBJ2-5; a weak D match, TRBD1 (6 bases). The V end was cut by 5 bases, the J end by 4 bases, with 17 bases between. The germline CDR1 and CDR2 sequences are SGHAT and FQNNGV. The CDR3 totals 15 residues. The CDR3 loop is CASSKTTAGVETQYF. The CDR3 coding sequence is TGTGCCAGCAGCAAGACCACGGCAGGGGTAGAGACCCAGTACTTC.

This clone appeared a single time. The chain uses TRBV9 and TRBJ2-5; D perhaps matches TRBD2 (6 bases). V lost 4 bases to trimming and J lost 4 bases, with 17 bases between them. Germline values: CDR1 SGDLS, CDR2 YYNGEE. The CDR3 has 15 residues. The chain's CDR3 is CASSSAAGSSETQYF. The CDR3 nucleotides are TGTGCCAGCAGCTCAGCCGCGGGGTCTTCAGAGACCCAGTACTTC. Based on the CDR3 plus reference TRBV9 and TRBJ2-5, the full variable domain is DSGVTQTPKHLITATGQRVTLRCSPRSGDLSVYWYQQSLDQGLQFLIQYYNGEERAKGNILERFSAQQFPDLHSELNLSSLELGDSALYFCASSSAAGSSETQYFGPGTRLLVL.

This sequence joins TRBV11-1 and TRBJ2-1; 7 positions agree with TRBD1. The length of the CDR3 is 15 residues. V trimming: 4 bases; J trimming: 7 bases; junction bases outside the gene matches: 10. Looked up from germline, CDR1 is SGHAT and CDR2 is FQDESV (reference sequence). In DNA form, the CDR3 reads TGTGCCAGCAGCTCCCCCGGGCAGGGGGATAATGAGCAGTTCTTC. As protein: CASSSPGQGDNEQFF.

In this sample, this clone turned up once. V and J are TRBV7-8 and TRBJ2-5; 8 bases match TRBD2. This CDR3 comprises 17 residues. Trimming took 1 base from V and 4 from J; bases not matched to a gene: 11. CDR1 is SGHVS, CDR2 FQNEAQ, per germline. CDR3 region: CASSLGVGGAALETQYF. In nucleotides, the CDR3 is TGTGCCAGCAGCTTAGGGGTCGGGGGGGCCGCTCTAGAGACCCAGTACTTC.